This T cell receptor (beta chain) comes out of a study of OX40 agonist ivuxolimab in advanced cancers. Study conclusions and caveats: Partial responders receiving 0.1-3.0 mg/kg showed among the lowest clonal expansion.

The germline gives CDR1 SGHVS, CDR2 FNYEAQ. There are 15 residues in the CDR3. Trimming took 1 base from V and 1 from J; bases not matched to a gene: 3. Profiled with immunoSEQ multiplex PCR; TCRdb holds only in-frame clones, not every one. The sample lists roughly 17,000 clones; roughly 78% were seen once. On this clone: Antigen: not known.

Exclusion applied to patients with autoimmune disease history or systemic immunosuppression. The chain joins TRBV7-6 to TRBJ2-7; TRBD2 matches 8 bases. Sequenced here: CD4+ or CD8+ T cells sorted from blood, sampled in a trial of the OX40 agonist ivuxolimab. This sequence was found in an adult with an advanced solid tumor such as melanoma, head and neck, liver or kidney cancer. CDR3 nucleotide sequence: TGTGCCAGCAGCTTAGGGGCTAGCGGGTCCTACGAGCAGTACTTC. Encoded protein: CASSLGASGSYEQYF.